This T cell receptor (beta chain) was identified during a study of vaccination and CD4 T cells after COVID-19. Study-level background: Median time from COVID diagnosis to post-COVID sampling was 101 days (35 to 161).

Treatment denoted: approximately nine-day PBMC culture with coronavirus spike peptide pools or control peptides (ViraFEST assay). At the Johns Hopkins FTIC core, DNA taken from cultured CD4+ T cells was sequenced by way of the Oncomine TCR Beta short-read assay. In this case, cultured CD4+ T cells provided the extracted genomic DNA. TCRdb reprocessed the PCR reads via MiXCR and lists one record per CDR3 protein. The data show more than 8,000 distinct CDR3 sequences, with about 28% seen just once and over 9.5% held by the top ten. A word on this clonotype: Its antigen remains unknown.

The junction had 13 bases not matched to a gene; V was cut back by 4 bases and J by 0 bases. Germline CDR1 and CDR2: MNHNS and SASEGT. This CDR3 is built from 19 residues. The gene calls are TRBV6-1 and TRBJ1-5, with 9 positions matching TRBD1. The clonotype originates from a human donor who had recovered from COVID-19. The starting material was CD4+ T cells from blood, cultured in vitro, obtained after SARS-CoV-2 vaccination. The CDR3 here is CASSGPLGQGGYSNQPQHF. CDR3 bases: TGTGCCAGCAGTGGACCGCTGGGACAGGGAGGATATAGCAATCAGCCCCAGCATTTT.